The clone carrying this T cell receptor beta chain was counted once. What it recognizes is unknown. Treatment described: roughly nine-day PBMC culture with coronavirus spike peptide pools or control peptides (ViraFEST assay). Cultured CD4+ T-cell DNA underwent Oncomine TCR Beta short-read sequencing. TCRdb itself ran the PCR reads through MiXCR, one entry per CDR3 protein. The sample includes about 16,000 distinct CDR3 sequences, approximately 72% of them seen just once. This sample is drawn from a study of vaccination and CD4 T cells after COVID-19. The V gene end was trimmed by 6 bases and the J gene end by 7 bases; junction bases not matched to a gene: 11. The CDR3 contains 16 residues. Germline V gives CDR1 SGHRS, CDR2 YFSETQ.

The source material was CD4+ T cells from blood, cultured in vitro, sampled after SARS-CoV-2 vaccination. This chain connects TRBV5-1 to TRBJ1-6; 9 nucleotides match TRBD1. The receptor's source is a human donor who received a COVID-19 vaccine. CDR3 nucleotide sequence: TGCGCCAGCACCACGGGACAGGGAGTTTGGAATTCACCCCTCCACTTT. As protein: CASTTGQGVWNSPLHF.